The sequence of this T cell receptor beta chain was determined in a study of T cells after yellow fever vaccination (dated by TCRdb to 2018 to 2020). Broadly, across the study: Libraries from fractions with low cell numbers were prepared with the SMART-Seq v4 Ultra Low Input RNA kit. Bulk TCR alpha and beta repertoires were sequenced longitudinally to track T-cell clones before and after primary and booster YFV17D yellow fever vaccination. Two healthy male donors made up the cohort, one aged 18 to 29 years and the other aged 30 to 40 years. Blood samples were taken at several timepoints before and after primary and secondary immunization, and bulk PBMC replicates and cell subsets were isolated.

Summary of the overall study and its limitations: The secondary T-cell response was weaker than the primary response but faster, peaking on day 5 instead of day 15. Because only a couple of donors were included in the study, the extent to which the findings can be generalized is limited. A small share of clonotypes occurred in both CD4 and CD8 compartments, likely arising from convergent recombination. Computational filtering was needed because FACS-sorted repertoires could contain abundant contaminating clonotypes from the bulk population. Most clones expanded after primary vaccination (almost 97% of CD4 and over 80% of CD8) were re-detected after the booster, suggesting that broad memory maintenance occurred.

This clonotype was detected only a few times. No cognate antigen has been identified for it. Base-call qualities are not available, and no considerably larger clone is one nucleotide away. The label giving this sample's treatment or condition can be read as: live attenuated yellow fever vaccine strain. PBMCs were isolated from peripheral blood using a standard Ficoll-Paque protocol. Dynabeads CD4 and CD8 positive selection kits were used to isolate CD4 and CD8 T-cell fractions. RNA was extracted with TriZol from bulk PBMCs, CD4 and CD8 fractions, and dextramer-positive and dextramer-negative fractions. From V the trimming removes 1 base and from J it removes 4 bases, while the gene matches leave 5 bases of the junction unaccounted for. CDR1 and CDR2 are read off the germline V gene (reference sequence) as SGHKS and YYEKEE. The CDR3 goes from the cysteine to the phenylalanine over 14 residues. Only the CDR3 DNA is retained, 42 bases long and in frame from the first base.

Synthesis of TCR cDNA relied on 5'RACE template switching, a step that introduced a universal primer site along with unique molecular identifiers. Priming of cDNA synthesis was performed from both the TCR alpha and TCR beta constant segments. Two PCR steps were used to amplify libraries, with sample barcodes and sequencing adapters being added in the second step. Sequencing of libraries was done on Illumina HiSeq 2500 (2x100 bp) or NovaSeq (2x150 bp). Concerning the study's data processing: Reads were demultiplexed and collapsed into UMI consensus sequences with MIGEC, and V(D)J alignment was performed with MiXCR. Using edgeR on replicate PBMC samples, clonotypes were called vaccine-responding if FDR was below 0.01 and the log2 fold change was above 5 up to day 15. Bulk clonotypes were assigned CD4 or CD8 identity according to which sequenced CD4 or CD8 repertoire held them at higher abundance. TCRdb cleaned the public reads at Q25 with fastp, built clones with MiXCR and kept in-frame beta chains. Rows with one shared CDR3 protein collapse into an entry with the most common genes and DNA. TCRdb's processing, not the authors', yielded these V and J calls. This sample gives tens of thousands of distinct CDR3 sequences in total; 7.5% to 8% of them show up just once. The top ten clones comprise less than 50% of the sample.

This chain is built from TRBV5-5 and TRBJ2-7, and 7 bases in between align with TRBD1. The specimen was CD8+ T cells sorted from PBMCs, collected on the day of the yellow fever booster vaccination. This sequence was found in a man aged 25-45 years who received the YFV17D yellow fever vaccine. The base sequence is TGTGCCAGCAGCTTGCACAGGGGATCTTACGAGCAGTACTTC. Its product reads: CASSLHRGSYEQYF. This CDR3, with the reference TRBV5-5 and TRBJ2-7 proteins standing in past its ends, gives the full variable domain DAGVTQSPTHLIKTRGQQVTLRCSPISGHKSVSWYQQVLGQGPQFIFQYYEKEERGRGNFPDRFSARQFPNYSSELNVNALLLGDSALYLCASSLHRGSYEQYFGPGTRLTVT.